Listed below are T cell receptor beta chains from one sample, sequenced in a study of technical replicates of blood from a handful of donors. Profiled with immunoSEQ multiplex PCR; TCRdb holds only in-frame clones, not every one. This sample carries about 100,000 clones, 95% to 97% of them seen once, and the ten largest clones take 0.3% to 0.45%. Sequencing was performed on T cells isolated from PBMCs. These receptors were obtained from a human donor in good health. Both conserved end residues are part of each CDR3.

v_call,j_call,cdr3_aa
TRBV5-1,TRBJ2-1,CASGEALSYNEQFF
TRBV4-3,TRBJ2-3,CASSQESSGVGTQYF
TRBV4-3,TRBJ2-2,CASGRGSSTGELFF
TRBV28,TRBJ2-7,CASRVAGTVVYEQYF
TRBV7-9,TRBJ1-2,CASSQAGLWTF
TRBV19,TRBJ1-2,CASSIPYREIYGYTF
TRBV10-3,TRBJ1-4,CATTGRNNEKLFF
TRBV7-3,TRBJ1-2,CASSPTGGEYGYTF
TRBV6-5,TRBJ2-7,CAPQEQYF
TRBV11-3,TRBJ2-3,CASTTSLGTSGSYSTDTQYF
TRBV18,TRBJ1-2,CASSPNPGSGPANYGYTF
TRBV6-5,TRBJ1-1,CASIGLTEAFF
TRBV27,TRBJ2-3,CASSLLGGYTDTQYF
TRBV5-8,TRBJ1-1,CASSLGQPNTEAFF
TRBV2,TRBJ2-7,CASSAETRGGYEQYF
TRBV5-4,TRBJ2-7,CASSLEGLDRYEQYF
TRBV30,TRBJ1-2,CAWSRRLENYGYTF
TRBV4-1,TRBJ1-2,CASSQEGQAGYTF
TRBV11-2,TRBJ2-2,CASSLSSGELFF
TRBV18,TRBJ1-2,CASSPQDSLGNYGYTF
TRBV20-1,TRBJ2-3,CSALRTDTQYF
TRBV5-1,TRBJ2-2,CASSLEGGDRELFF
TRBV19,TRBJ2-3,CASSIDLGEALTDTQYF